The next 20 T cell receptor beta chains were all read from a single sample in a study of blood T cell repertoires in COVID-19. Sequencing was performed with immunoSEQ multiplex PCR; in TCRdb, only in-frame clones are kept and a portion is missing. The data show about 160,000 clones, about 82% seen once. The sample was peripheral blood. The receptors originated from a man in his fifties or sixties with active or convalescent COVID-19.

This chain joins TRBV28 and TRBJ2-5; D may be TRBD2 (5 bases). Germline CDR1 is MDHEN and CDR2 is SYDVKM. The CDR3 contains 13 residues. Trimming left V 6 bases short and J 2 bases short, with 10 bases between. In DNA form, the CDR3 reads TGTGCCAGCAGAAAACCGGGACAAGAGACCCAGTACTTC. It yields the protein CASRKPGQETQYF.

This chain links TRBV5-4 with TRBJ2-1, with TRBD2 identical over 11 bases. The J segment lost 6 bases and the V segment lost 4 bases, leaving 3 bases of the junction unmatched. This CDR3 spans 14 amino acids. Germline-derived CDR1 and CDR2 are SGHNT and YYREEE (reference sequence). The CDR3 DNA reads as TGTGCCAGCAGCCCGACTAGCGGGGTCAATGAGCAGTTCTTC. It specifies CASSPTSGVNEQFF.

The CDR3 DNA reads TGTGCCAGCACCATGCGGGCCGCCAAAAACATTCAGTACTTC. Translating it yields CASTMRAAKNIQYF. The chain employs TRBV6-5 and TRBJ2-4, with a tentative D call TRBD2 (5 bases). The V and J ends lost 7 bases and 1 base respectively, with 11 bases between them. From germline, CDR1 is MNHEY and CDR2 SVGAGI. CDR3 length: 14 amino acids.

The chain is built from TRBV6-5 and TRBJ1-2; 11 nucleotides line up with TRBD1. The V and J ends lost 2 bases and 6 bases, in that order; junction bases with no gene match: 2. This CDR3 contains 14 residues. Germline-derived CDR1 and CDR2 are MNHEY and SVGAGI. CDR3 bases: TGTGCCAGCAGTTACGGACAGGGGGCTAATGGCTACACCTTC. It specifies CASSYGQGANGYTF.

The CDR3 bases are TGTGCCACCATGGGACAGGGGTTTTGGGAGCAGTACTTC. Encoded protein: CATMGQGFWEQYF. The chain employs TRBV11-2 and TRBJ2-7, with 10 bases that match TRBD1. Germline lookup yields CDR1 SGHAT and CDR2 FQNNGV. The ends lost 10 bases at V and 7 bases at J; junction bases unmatched: 10. CDR3 length: 13 amino acids.

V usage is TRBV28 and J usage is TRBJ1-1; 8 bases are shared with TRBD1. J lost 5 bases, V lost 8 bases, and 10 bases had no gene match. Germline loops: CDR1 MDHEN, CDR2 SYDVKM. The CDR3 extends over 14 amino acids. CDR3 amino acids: CASGHGRGRTEAFF. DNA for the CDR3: TGTGCCAGCGGCCATGGCAGGGGGCGAACTGAAGCTTTCTTT.

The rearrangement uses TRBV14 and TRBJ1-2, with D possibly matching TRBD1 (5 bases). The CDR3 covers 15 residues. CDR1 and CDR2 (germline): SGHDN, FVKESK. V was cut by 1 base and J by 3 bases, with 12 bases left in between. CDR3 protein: CASSQAGGLDYGYTF. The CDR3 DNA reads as TGTGCCAGCAGCCAAGCGGGGGGTTTGGACTATGGCTACACCTTC.

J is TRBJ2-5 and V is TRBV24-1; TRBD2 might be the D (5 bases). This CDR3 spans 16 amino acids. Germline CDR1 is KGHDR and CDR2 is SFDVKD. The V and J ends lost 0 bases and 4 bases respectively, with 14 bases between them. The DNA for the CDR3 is TGTGCCACCAGTGATTTGCGTTTCGCGGGTGTAGAGACCCAGTACTTC. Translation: CATSDLRFAGVETQYF.

The CDR3 DNA is TGTGCCAGCAGCGTTAGGGCGGGAGGGGTAGATACGCAGTATTTT. Its protein product is CASSVRAGGVDTQYF. The rearrangement joins TRBV9 to TRBJ2-3; 9 bases agree with TRBD2. The V and J ends lost 2 bases and 5 bases, in that order; junction bases with no gene match: 6. This CDR3 has 15 amino acids. Looked up from germline, CDR1 is SGDLS and CDR2 is YYNGEE.

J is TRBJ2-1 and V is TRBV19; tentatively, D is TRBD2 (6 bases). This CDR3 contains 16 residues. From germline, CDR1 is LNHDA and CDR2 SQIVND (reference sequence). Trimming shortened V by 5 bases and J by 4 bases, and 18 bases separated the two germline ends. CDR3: CASSFLVADFYNEQFF. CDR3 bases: TGTGCCAGTAGTTTTTTGGTAGCGGACTTTTACAATGAGCAGTTCTTC.

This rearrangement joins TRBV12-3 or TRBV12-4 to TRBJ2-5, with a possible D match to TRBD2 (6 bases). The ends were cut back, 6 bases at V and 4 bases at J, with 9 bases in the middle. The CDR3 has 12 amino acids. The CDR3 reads CASRSEGETQYF. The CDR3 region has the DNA TGTGCCAGCAGGTCGGAGGGAGAGACCCAGTACTTC.

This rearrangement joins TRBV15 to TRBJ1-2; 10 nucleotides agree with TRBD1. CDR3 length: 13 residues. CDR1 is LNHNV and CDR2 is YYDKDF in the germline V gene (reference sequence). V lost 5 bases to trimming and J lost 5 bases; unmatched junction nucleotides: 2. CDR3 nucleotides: TGTGCCACCAGCGTGGGACAGGGGTATGGCTACACCTTC. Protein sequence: CATSVGQGYGYTF.

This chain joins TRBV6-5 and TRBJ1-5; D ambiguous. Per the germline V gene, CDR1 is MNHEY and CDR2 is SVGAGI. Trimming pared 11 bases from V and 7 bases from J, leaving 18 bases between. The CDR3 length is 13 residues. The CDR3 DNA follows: TGTGCCCACTCCTGGGCCAGTTCCCAGCCCCAGCATTTT. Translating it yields CAHSWASSQPQHF.

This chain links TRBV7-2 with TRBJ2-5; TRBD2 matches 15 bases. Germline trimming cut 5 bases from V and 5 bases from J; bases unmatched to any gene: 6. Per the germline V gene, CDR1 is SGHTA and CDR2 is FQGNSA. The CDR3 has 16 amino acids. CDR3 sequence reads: CASSAGLAGGQETQYF. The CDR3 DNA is TGTGCCAGCAGCGCTGGACTAGCGGGGGGGCAGGAGACCCAGTACTTC.

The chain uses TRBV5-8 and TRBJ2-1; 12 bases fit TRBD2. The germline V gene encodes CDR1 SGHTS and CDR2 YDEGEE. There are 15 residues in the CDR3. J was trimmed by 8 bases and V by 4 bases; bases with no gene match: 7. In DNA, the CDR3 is TGTGCCAGCAGCCCGTCGACTAGCGGGAGTGATGAGCAGTTCTTC. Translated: CASSPSTSGSDEQFF.

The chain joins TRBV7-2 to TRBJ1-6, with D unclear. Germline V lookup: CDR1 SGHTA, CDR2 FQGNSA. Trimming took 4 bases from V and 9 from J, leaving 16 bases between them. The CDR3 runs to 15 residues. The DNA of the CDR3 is TGTGCCAGCAGCTCCCCCCCGGGGATCGTTTCACCCCTCCACTTT. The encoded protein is CASSSPPGIVSPLHF. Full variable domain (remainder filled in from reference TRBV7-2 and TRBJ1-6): GAGVSQSPSNKVTEKGKDVELRCDPISGHTALYWYRQSLGQGLEFLIYFQGNSAPDKSGLPSDRFSAERTGGSVSTLTIQRTQQEDSAVYLCASSSPPGIVSPLHFGNGTRLTVT.

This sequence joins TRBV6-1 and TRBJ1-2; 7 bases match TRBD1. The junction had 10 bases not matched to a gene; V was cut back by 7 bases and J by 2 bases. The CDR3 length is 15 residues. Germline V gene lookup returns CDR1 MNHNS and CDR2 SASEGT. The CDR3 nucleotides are TGTGCCAGCACTTTCTCCCCACAGGGGAACTATGGCTACACCTTC. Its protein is CASTFSPQGNYGYTF.

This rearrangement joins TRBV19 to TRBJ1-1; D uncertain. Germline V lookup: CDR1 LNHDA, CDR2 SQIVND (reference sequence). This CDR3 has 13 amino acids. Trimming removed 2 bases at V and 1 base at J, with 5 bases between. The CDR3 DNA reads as TGTGCCAGTAGTATACAATGGAACACTGAAGCTTTCTTT. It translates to CASSIQWNTEAFF.

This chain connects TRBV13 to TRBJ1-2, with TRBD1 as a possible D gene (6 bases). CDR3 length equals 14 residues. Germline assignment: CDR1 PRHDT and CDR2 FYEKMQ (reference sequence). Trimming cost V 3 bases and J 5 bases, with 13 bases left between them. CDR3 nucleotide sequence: TGTGCCAGCAGCTTTGGCAGGGGCTTGTATGGCTACACCTTC. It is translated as CASSFGRGLYGYTF.

CDR3 bases: TGTGCCTGGAGTGTAGTAGCGAATTCACCCCTCCACTTT. It codes for CAWSVVANSPLHF. The chain joins TRBV30 to TRBJ1-6; no reliable D call. Trimming took 0 bases from V and 7 from J, leaving 7 bases between them. The CDR3 spans 13 residues. Germline lookup yields CDR1 GTSNPN and CDR2 SVGIG (reference sequence).